This entry describes one TCR beta chain. What it binds is not known. This sample is drawn from a study of blood T cells in healthy people across ages. Findings of the study overall: Per million T cells, the diversity of TCR beta decreased roughly linearly as age advanced. Donors of long life had a larger count of naive CD4+ cells and greater diversity than aged donors.

PCR was performed a second time for about 7 to 11 cycles using a sample-barcoded 5' primer and a J-beta primer mix. Via MiXCR, TCRdb re-called the 5' RACE reads, giving one row per CDR3 protein. The sample carries about 1.8 million distinct CDR3 sequences, roughly 49% recorded once. Material for sequencing was blood. This receptor was identified in a woman in her thirties or forties in good health.

The CDR3 loop is CASSEVYRGFSPPDTQYF. CDR3 nucleotides: TGTGCCAGCAGTGAAGTTTATCGGGGGTTTTCCCCCCCCGATACGCAGTATTTT. V gene TRBV2 combines with J gene TRBJ2-3, with TRBD2 as a possible D gene (6 bases). This CDR3 contains 18 residues. The germline V gene encodes CDR1 SNHLY and CDR2 FYNNEI. V was cut by 1 base and J by 6 bases, with 23 bases left in between. The entire variable domain, with the rest obtained from reference TRBV2 and TRBJ2-3, is as follows: EPEVTQTPSHQVTQMGQEVILRCVPISNHLYFYWYRQILGQKVEFLVSFYNNEISEKSEIFDDQFSVERPDGSNFTLKIRSTKLEDSAMYFCASSEVYRGFSPPDTQYFGPGTRLTVL.